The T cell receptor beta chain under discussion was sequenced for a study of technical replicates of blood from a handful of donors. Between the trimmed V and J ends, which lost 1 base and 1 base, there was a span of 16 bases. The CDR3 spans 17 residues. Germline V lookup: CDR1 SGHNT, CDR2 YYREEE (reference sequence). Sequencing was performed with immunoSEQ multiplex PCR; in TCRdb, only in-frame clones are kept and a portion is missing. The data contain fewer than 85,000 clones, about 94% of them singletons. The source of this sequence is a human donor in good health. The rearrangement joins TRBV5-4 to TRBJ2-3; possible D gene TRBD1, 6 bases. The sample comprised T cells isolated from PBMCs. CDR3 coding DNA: TGTGCCAGCAGCTTGCGAACACAGGGATACGGCACAGATACGCAGTATTTT. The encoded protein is CASSLRTQGYGTDTQYF.